This record concerns one TCR beta chain sequence. Different DNA sequences within this sample yield the same CDR3. The split of CD4+ cells yielded CD45RA+ naive and CD45RA-negative memory subsets. TCRdb keeps only in-frame clones here, not all; method: immunoSEQ multiplex PCR. The sample contains roughly 2,300,000 clones, about 90% of which appear only once. This sample stems from a study of shared clonotypes between healthy human individuals. In the study overall: There were three CD4 naive, three CD4 memory, two CD8 naive and one CD8 memory plates per donor.

Germline CDR1 MNHEY, CDR2 SMNVEV (reference sequence). There are 14 residues in the CDR3. V was cut by 2 bases and J by 0 bases, with 4 bases left in between. The sequenced material came from naive CD4+ T cells from PBMCs. The subset denotes: CD45RA+ positively selected. This clonotype was obtained from a man in his late teens or twenties in good health. Some clones in this sample may be carry-over from other donors' samples. V and J are TRBV27 and TRBJ2-2; D gene unclear. In DNA form, the CDR3 reads TGTGCCAGCAGTTTAAGCGCGAACACCGGGGAGCTGTTTTTT. It specifies CASSLSANTGELFF.